The sequence of this T cell receptor beta chain was determined in a study of blood T cell repertoires in COVID-19. Study as a whole: Samples representing acute and convalescent COVID-19 were sourced from the United States, Italy and Spain. Nucleic acid was either cDNA or gDNA, and it came from T cells, B-cell-depleted T cells, or PBMCs.

Original analysis: The assay estimated nucleated cells by amplifying reference gene primers. Measured with immunoSEQ multiplex PCR; TCRdb has only the in-frame clones, and not every one. The D gene and trimming were derived from the DNA, and the V and J assignments and clone size from that table. The repertoire consists of some 150,000 clones, with more than 80% occurring once and the leading ten covering roughly 8%. Looked up from germline, CDR1 is MNHEY and CDR2 is SVGAGI. V lost 6 bases and J lost 0, with 9 bases in between. The CDR3 loop spans 15 amino acids. The table lists this clone with a few counts.

The source is a human donor with acute or convalescent COVID-19. The donor label of this sample is uncertain. Sample: peripheral blood. The V gene is TRBV6-5, the J gene TRBJ2-6, with D possibly matching TRBD2 (5 bases). CDR3 sequence reads: CASSPTSSGANVLTF. CDR3 DNA sequence: TGTGCCAGCAGCCCCACTAGCTCTGGGGCCAACGTCCTGACTTTC.